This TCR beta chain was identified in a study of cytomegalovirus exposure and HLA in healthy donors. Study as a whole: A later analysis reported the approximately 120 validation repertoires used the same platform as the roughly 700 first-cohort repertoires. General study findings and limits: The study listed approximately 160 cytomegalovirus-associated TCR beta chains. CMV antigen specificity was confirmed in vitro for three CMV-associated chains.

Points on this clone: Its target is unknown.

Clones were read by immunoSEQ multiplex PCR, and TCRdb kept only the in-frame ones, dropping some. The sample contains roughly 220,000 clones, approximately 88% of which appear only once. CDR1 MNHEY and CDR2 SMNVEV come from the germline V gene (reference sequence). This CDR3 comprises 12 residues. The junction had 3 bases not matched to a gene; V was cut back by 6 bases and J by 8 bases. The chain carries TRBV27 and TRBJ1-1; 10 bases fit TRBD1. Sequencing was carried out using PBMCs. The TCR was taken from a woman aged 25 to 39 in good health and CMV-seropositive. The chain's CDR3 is CASRTGGTEAFF. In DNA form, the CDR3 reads TGTGCCAGCAGGACAGGGGGCACGGAAGCTTTCTTT.